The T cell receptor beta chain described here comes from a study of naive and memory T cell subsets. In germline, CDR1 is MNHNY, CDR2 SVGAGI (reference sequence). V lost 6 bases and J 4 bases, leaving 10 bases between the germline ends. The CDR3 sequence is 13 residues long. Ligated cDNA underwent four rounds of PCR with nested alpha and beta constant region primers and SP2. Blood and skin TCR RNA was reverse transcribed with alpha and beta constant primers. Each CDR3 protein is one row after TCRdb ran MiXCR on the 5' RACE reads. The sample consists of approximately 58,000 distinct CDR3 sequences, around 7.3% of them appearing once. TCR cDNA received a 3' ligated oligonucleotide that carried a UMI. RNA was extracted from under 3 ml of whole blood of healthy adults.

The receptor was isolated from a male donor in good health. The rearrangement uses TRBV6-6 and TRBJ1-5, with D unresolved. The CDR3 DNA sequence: TGTGCCAGCAGGAGCGAATTAAATCAGCCCCAGCATTTT. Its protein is CASRSELNQPQHF.